This TCR beta chain was captured by sequencing in a study of T cell responses to AZD1222 COVID-19 vaccine. Study background: Second doses that came at about 4 or about 12 weeks were put together.

The length of the CDR3 is 12 residues. V lost 6 bases and J lost 7, with 10 bases in between. Germline values: CDR1 MDHEN, CDR2 SYDVKM. Measured with immunoSEQ multiplex PCR; TCRdb has only the in-frame clones, and not every one. The sample includes about 120,000 clones, 70% to 90% seen only once; the top ten take less than 10%. The sequences come from peripheral blood, collected on day 0 of AZD1222 vaccination. The rearrangement links TRBV28 to TRBJ2-1; maybe TRBD2 (5 bases). This TCR came from an adult in good health. DNA of the CDR3: TGTGCCAGCAGGTCCAGGAGGAATGAGCAGTTCTTC. This sequence encodes CASRSRRNEQFF.